The subject of this entry is one T cell receptor beta chain. Its antigen is unknown. Investigators reverse transcribed all isolated RNA, so they sequenced expressed TCRB transcripts. Libraries were prepared by immunoSEQ multiplex PCR; TCRdb keeps only in-frame clonotypes and omits some of them. The data show 400,000 to 450,000 clones, about 15% seen once. This specimen comes from a study of beta chain features in type 1 diabetes. There are 19 residues in the CDR3. Per the germline V gene, CDR1 is LGHNA and CDR2 is YSLEER. The junction had 11 bases not matched to a gene; V was cut back by 0 bases and J by 0 bases. Study results and caveats: A potential influence of HLA type upon TCRB rearrangement remained unresolved herein.

Stem cell-like memory, regulatory, central memory and naive CD4+ cells were sorted via CD45RO/CCR7/CD25/CD127/CD95/CD27. Purity above 95% was achieved in all sorted populations. V is TRBV4-3 and J is TRBJ2-4, with 7 positions matching TRBD1. The TCR was taken from a man aged 25-40 years in good health. What was sequenced was naive CD4+ T cells from blood. The CDR3: CASSQDLPGGVVAKNIQYF. The CDR3 nucleotides are TGCGCCAGCAGCCAAGATTTGCCAGGGGGAGTGGTAGCCAAAAACATTCAGTACTTC.